Each of the 4 T cell receptor beta chains below was sequenced from the same sample in a study of blood T cell repertoires in COVID-19. Sequencing used immunoSEQ multiplex PCR; TCRdb keeps in-frame clones, though not all of them. The table lists about 200,000 clones, around nine tenths of them singletons. Material: peripheral blood. The receptor set was obtained from a man between 60 and 75 years old who had recovered from COVID-19.

The chain uses TRBV7-2 and TRBJ2-6, with D possibly matching TRBD2 (6 bases). The CDR3 covers 17 residues. Germline V gives CDR1 SGHTA, CDR2 FQGNSA. V dropped 2 bases and J dropped 4 bases, with 15 bases sitting between them. As DNA, the CDR3 is TGTGCCAGCAGCTTAACTAGCAGCGTGAAGGGGGCCAACGTCCTGACTTTC. Translating it yields CASSLTSSVKGANVLTF.

The chain has TRBV6-2 or TRBV6-3 and TRBJ2-5; perhaps TRBD1 as D (6 bases). Per the germline V gene, CDR1 is MNHEY and CDR2 is SVGEGT. V lost 2 bases to trimming and J lost 2 bases, with 15 bases between them. The CDR3 is 16 amino acids. CDR3 sequence: CASSYGSRGSQETQYF. The CDR3 coding sequence is TGTGCCAGCAGTTACGGTTCAAGGGGGAGTCAAGAGACCCAGTACTTC.

The chain is built from TRBV19 and TRBJ2-1; D not resolved. V shed 3 bases and J shed 5 bases, with 14 bases lying between them. CDR3 length: 15 amino acids. CDR1 LNHDA and CDR2 SQIVND come from the germline V gene (reference sequence). The CDR3 region has the DNA TGTGCCAGTAGTATCACCACACTCCGGGACAATGAGCAGTTCTTC. This translates into CASSITTLRDNEQFF.

This clone came up once. The chain couples TRBV9 to TRBJ2-2; 8 bases agree with TRBD1. CDR3 length: 16 residues. Looked up from germline, CDR1 is SGDLS and CDR2 is YYNGEE. The ends lost 2 bases at V and 3 bases at J; junction bases unmatched: 6. CDR3 DNA sequence: TGTGCCAGCAGCGTCACGCAGGGGGCCCACACCGGGGAGCTGTTTTTT. Translation gives CASSVTQGAHTGELFF.